Below are 20 T cell receptor beta chains sequenced from a single sample in a study of blood T cell repertoires in COVID-19. The protocol was immunoSEQ multiplex PCR, while the TCRdb copy is restricted to in-frame clones and leaves out a portion. The sample holds around 200,000 clones; 80% are singletons and the top ten take 7% to 8.5%. The sample comprised PBMCs or T cells enriched from blood (not recorded which). These receptors were obtained from a woman between 40 and 55 years old with acute COVID-19.

V gene TRBV5-1 combines with J gene TRBJ2-7; a possible D gene is TRBD1 (6 bases). This CDR3 contains 12 residues. Germline lookup yields CDR1 SGHRS and CDR2 YFSETQ. The V gene lost 6 bases and the J gene lost 4 bases, with 11 bases spanning the gap. CDR3: CASKGEPYEQYF. DNA for the CDR3: TGCGCCAGCAAGGGGGAGCCATACGAGCAGTACTTC.

The chain couples TRBV15 to TRBJ2-3, with unresolved D. The V end lost 1 base, the J end lost 5 bases, and 4 bases lay between the germline ends. The CDR3 spans 12 residues. The V gene's germline CDR1 is LNHNV and CDR2 YYDKDF (reference sequence). CDR3 protein: CATSRALDTQYF. The CDR3 region has the DNA TGTGCCACCAGCAGAGCGTTAGATACGCAGTATTTT.

The chain recombines TRBV9 with TRBJ2-2; the D gene is possibly TRBD2 (7 bases). Germline values: CDR1 SGDLS, CDR2 YYNGEE. This CDR3 is 15 amino acids long. Trimming took 4 bases from V and 5 from J, leaving 15 bases between them. CDR3 bases: TGTGCCAGCAGCCCGGCGGGGGCGTCGACCGGGGAGCTGTTTTTT. This translates into CASSPAGASTGELFF.

The J gene is TRBJ1-2, the V gene TRBV28; D is perhaps TRBD1 (5 bases). The V gene's germline CDR1 is MDHEN and CDR2 SYDVKM. This CDR3 has 12 amino acids. V lost 7 bases to trimming and J lost 4 bases, with 10 bases between them. The CDR3, as DNA: TGTGCCAGCACGGGGGTCGGCTATGGCTACACCTTC. It encodes CASTGVGYGYTF.

This sequence joins TRBV6-4 and TRBJ1-2; unclear D gene. The CDR3 spans 13 residues. Germline lookup yields CDR1 MRHNA and CDR2 SNTAGT. The V and J ends lost 2 bases and 8 bases respectively, with 12 bases between them. The CDR3, as DNA: TGTGCCAGCAGTGACGGACTGAGAGGAGGCTACACCTTC. Protein: CASSDGLRGGYTF.

This clone is a singleton in its sample. This rearrangement joins TRBV24-1 to TRBJ2-7, with 9 bases identical to TRBD1. CDR3 length equals 14 residues. The germline V gene encodes CDR1 KGHDR and CDR2 SFDVKD. V shed 4 bases and J 7 bases; nucleotides not matched to a gene: 7. The CDR3 region has the DNA TGTGCCACCAGTGAACCCGGGACAGGGAGTGAGCAGTACTTC. As protein: CATSEPGTGSEQYF.

This clone came up once. The gene calls are TRBV28 and TRBJ2-7; TRBD2 matches at 10 bases. Trimming at V came to 3 bases and at J to 7 bases, leaving 3 bases not matched to a gene. CDR3 size: 13 residues. Germline CDR1 is MDHEN and CDR2 is SYDVKM. As DNA, the CDR3 is TGTGCCAGCAGTTTGCTAGCGGGAGTTGAGCAGTACTTC. Residues: CASSLLAGVEQYF.

The chain joins TRBV5-4 to TRBJ2-3; 8 nucleotides agree with TRBD1. The CDR3 runs 16 residues. Germline V gene sequence: CDR1 SGHNT, CDR2 YYREEE (reference sequence). V shed 4 bases, J shed 1 base, and the junction held 8 bases outside the gene matches. The DNA for the CDR3 is TGTGCCAGCAGCCTGGAGGACAGGGCTGGCACAGATACGCAGTATTTT. This sequence encodes CASSLEDRAGTDTQYF.

As regards this clone: A junction boundary mismatches the germline segment, possibly from a read error. The chain combines TRBV12-3 or TRBV12-4 with TRBJ1-6; the D is unclear. CDR3 length: 12 amino acids. CDR3 region: CASSSDNSPLHF. In DNA form, the CDR3 reads TGTGCCAGCAGCTCCGATAATTCACCCCTCCACTTT.

This clone was detected only a few times. V gene TRBV2 combines with J gene TRBJ2-7, with unresolved D. Germline CDR1 SNHLY, CDR2 FYNNEI. Trimming took off 6 bases at V and 0 bases at J, with 6 bases between the two ends. The CDR3 is 12 amino acids. The CDR3 here is CASRVGSYEQYF. The CDR3 nucleotides read TGTGCCAGCAGGGTCGGCTCCTACGAGCAGTACTTC.

The CDR3 loop reads CASSQHGGTTYEQYF. The CDR3 region has the DNA TGCGCCAGCAGCCAGCATGGGGGGACTACCTACGAGCAGTACTTC. The rearrangement links TRBV5-1 to TRBJ2-7; 7 bases fit TRBD2. This CDR3 contains 15 residues. Per germline, CDR1 SGHRS and CDR2 YFSETQ. V was clipped by 4 bases and J by 2 bases; unmatched bases: 9.

V usage is TRBV15 and J usage is TRBJ2-7; 7 nucleotides agree with TRBD2. The CDR3 covers 15 residues. The V gene's germline CDR1 is LNHNV and CDR2 YYDKDF (reference sequence). Germline trimming cut 5 bases from V and 0 bases from J; bases unmatched to any gene: 7. CDR3 bases: TGTGCCACCAGCCGGAGCGGGGTAAGCTCCTACGAGCAGTACTTC. The encoded protein is CATSRSGVSSYEQYF. The full variable domain, rest sourced from reference TRBV15 and TRBJ2-7, is DAMVIQNPRYQVTQFGKPVTLSCSQTLNHNVMYWYQQKSSQAPKLLFHYYDKDFNNEADTPDNFQSRRPNTSFCFLDIRSPGLGDTAMYLCATSRSGVSSYEQYFGPGTRLTVT.

V gene TRBV7-3 combines with J gene TRBJ1-1; 8 nucleotides line up with TRBD1. V lost 5 bases to trimming and J lost 6 bases; unmatched junction nucleotides: 5. This CDR3 spans 13 amino acids. Germline V gene lookup returns CDR1 SGHTA and CDR2 FQGTGA. The CDR3 reads CASSLDRGAEAFF. The CDR3, as DNA: TGTGCCAGCAGCCTCGACAGGGGAGCTGAAGCTTTCTTT.

This clone has a handful of counts. This chain links TRBV7-2 with TRBJ2-7, with 7 positions matching TRBD2. There are 15 residues in the CDR3. Germline CDR1 reads SGHTA; CDR2 reads FQGNSA. V trimming: 1 base; J trimming: 2 bases; junction bases outside the gene matches: 5. In nucleotides, the CDR3 is TGTGCCAGCAGCTTAGTGGGCGGACTAGCCTACGAGCAGTACTTC. This gives the protein CASSLVGGLAYEQYF.

The chain employs TRBV28 and TRBJ1-4, with 8 bases fitting TRBD1. Germline CDR1 is MDHEN and CDR2 is SYDVKM. V lost 4 bases to trimming and J lost 3 bases; unmatched junction nucleotides: 10. The CDR3 contains 17 residues. The CDR3 sequence is CASSSPGQGGPNEKLFF. The DNA of the CDR3 is TGTGCCAGCAGTTCGCCCGGACAGGGAGGGCCTAATGAAAAACTGTTTTTT.

The gene calls are TRBV28 and TRBJ1-1; a weak D match, TRBD1 (5 bases). Trimming stripped 8 bases from V and 6 bases from J, with 22 bases between. CDR1 MDHEN and CDR2 SYDVKM come from the germline V gene. CDR3 length equals 15 residues. The CDR3 reads CASLTYRIGSPEAFF. Written as DNA, the CDR3 is TGTGCCAGCCTCACCTACAGGATTGGAAGTCCTGAAGCTTTCTTT.

This clone has only a few counts. The V and J genes are TRBV7-2 and TRBJ1-2; D is unclear. Germline lookup yields CDR1 SGHTA and CDR2 FQGNSA. The CDR3 consists of 15 residues. The germline V and J ends were trimmed by 3 bases and 0 bases, with 11 bases remaining between them. CDR3 DNA sequence: TGTGCCAGCAGCTTGCCAGGATCAGCTAACTATGGCTACACCTTC. This sequence encodes CASSLPGSANYGYTF.

The chain carries TRBV18 and TRBJ2-7; 9 positions match TRBD2. The CDR3 consists of 15 residues. J gave up 3 bases and V 6 bases, and 9 bases lay outside the gene matches. Germline values: CDR1 KGHSH, CDR2 LQKENI. Written as DNA, the CDR3 is TGTGCCAGCTCGACTAAGAGCGGGGGGATCTACGAGCAGTACTTC. Translated, it gives CASSTKSGGIYEQYF.

The chain recombines TRBV21-1 with TRBJ1-1. TRBV21-1 counts as a pseudogene. The CDR3 loop spans 15 amino acids. This CDR3 is CASSKEPTGNTEAFF. The CDR3, as DNA: TGTGCCAGCAGCAAAGAACCGACGGGGAACACTGAAGCTTTCTTT.

This chain connects TRBV30 to TRBJ2-5; the match to TRBD2 covers 10 bases. Per the germline V gene, CDR1 is GTSNPN and CDR2 is SVGIG (reference sequence). Germline trimming cut 5 bases from V and 4 bases from J; bases unmatched to any gene: 4. The CDR3 sequence is 13 residues long. The chain's CDR3 is CAWVQRGGETQYF. The DNA for the CDR3 is TGTGCCTGGGTCCAGCGGGGGGGAGAGACCCAGTACTTC.